These 10 T cell receptor beta chains came from one sample sequenced in a study of cytomegalovirus exposure and HLA in healthy donors. Researchers ran the PCR with 60 Vbeta and 13 Jbeta primers. Sequencing was performed with immunoSEQ multiplex PCR; in TCRdb, only in-frame clones are kept and a portion is missing. The sample yields some 210,000 clones, around 73% seen once. The sequencing sample was made of PBMCs. Receptors were obtained from a male donor in good health and CMV-seronegative.

There are a few counts of this clone. The rearrangement links TRBV5-6 to TRBJ1-2; 7 bases align to TRBD1. V shed 5 bases, J shed 4 bases, and the junction held 11 bases outside the gene matches. The CDR3 totals 15 residues. CDR1 and CDR2 (germline): SGHDT, YYEEEE. CDR3 amino acids: CASRSGTALTYGYTF. CDR3 bases: TGTGCCAGCAGATCTGGGACAGCTTTAACCTATGGCTACACCTTC.

J is TRBJ1-2 and V is TRBV27; unclear D gene. Germline CDR1 MNHEY, CDR2 SMNVEV (reference sequence). The CDR3 spans 13 residues. Trimming stripped 3 bases from V and 3 bases from J, with 8 bases between. DNA for the CDR3: TGTGCCAGCAGTTTGTCAGAAGACTATGGCTACACCTTC. Its protein product is CASSLSEDYGYTF.

The chain employs TRBV28 and TRBJ2-2; 9 bases line up with TRBD2. Germline-derived CDR1 and CDR2 are MDHEN and SYDVKM. The CDR3 covers 14 residues. J lost 4 bases, V lost 7 bases, and 4 bases had no gene match. CDR3 region: CASKAGGITGELFF. DNA of the CDR3: TGTGCCAGCAAGGCGGGAGGGATCACCGGGGAGCTGTTTTTT.

The CDR3 DNA follows: TGTGCCAGCAGCTTCGCGGCCAGGGAAAATGAAAAACTGTTTTTT. This translates into CASSFAARENEKLFF. The chain links TRBV7-9 to TRBJ1-4, with a possible D match to TRBD1 (5 bases). Trimming cost V 3 bases and J 5 bases, with 13 bases left between them. The CDR3 consists of 15 residues. Germline V lookup: CDR1 SEHNR, CDR2 FQNEAQ (reference sequence).

V gene TRBV27 combines with J gene TRBJ2-7, with no clear D. V lost 3 bases and J lost 1, with 19 bases in between. Germline values: CDR1 MNHEY, CDR2 SMNVEV (reference sequence). The CDR3 has 17 amino acids. The CDR3 DNA follows: TGTGCCAGCAGTTTTTGCGGCGTGGGTGAATTATCCTACGAGCAGTACTTC. This translates into CASSFCGVGELSYEQYF.

The genes are TRBV13 and TRBJ2-5; 7 bases line up with TRBD1. CDR1 and CDR2 from the germline V gene are PRHDT and FYEKMQ (reference sequence). The trim removed 4 bases at V and 3 bases at J, leaving 2 bases unmatched. The CDR3 length is 13 residues. Here the CDR3 DNA reads TGTGCCAGCAGCTGGGGGACAGAAGAGACCCAGTACTTC. Translation gives CASSWGTEETQYF.

This rearrangement joins TRBV27 to TRBJ2-5; 15 bases are shared with TRBD2. V shed 5 bases and J 1 base; nucleotides not matched to a gene: 2. The CDR3 spans 16 residues. The V gene's germline CDR1 is MNHEY and CDR2 SMNVEV (reference sequence). The CDR3 region has the DNA TGTGCCAGCAGTGGGGGACTAGCGGGAGGCCAAGAGACCCAGTACTTC. Translating it yields CASSGGLAGGQETQYF.

This clone was detected once. The rearrangement links TRBV5-4 to TRBJ2-7; TRBD2 matches at 7 bases. Germline V CDR1 and CDR2: SGHNT, YYREEE (reference sequence). The length of the CDR3 is 17 residues. V was clipped by 3 bases and J by 7 bases; unmatched bases: 19. This CDR3 is CASSSLTTSRGAGEQYF. In DNA, the CDR3 is TGTGCCAGCAGCTCGCTGACTACTAGCCGGGGAGCGGGAGAGCAGTACTTC.

The chain couples TRBV7-9 to TRBJ2-3, with no clear D. Germline V lookup: CDR1 SEHNR, CDR2 FQNEAQ (reference sequence). This CDR3 region has 14 residues. The ends were cut back, 1 base at V and 8 bases at J, with 13 bases in the middle. CDR3 protein: CASSLEELTGTQYF. The DNA for the CDR3 is TGTGCCAGCAGCTTAGAGGAACTTACGGGTACGCAGTATTTT.

On this clone: The sample carries other DNA sequences with the same CDR3. The V call is TRBV27, the J call TRBJ2-7, with 11 nucleotides matching TRBD2. The germline gives CDR1 MNHEY, CDR2 SMNVEV (reference sequence). This CDR3 is built from 14 residues. The V segment lost 5 bases and the J segment 2 bases; nucleotides outside the gene matches: 2. CDR3 coding DNA: TGTGCCAGCAGTGGACTAGCGGGTCCCTACGAGCAGTACTTC. It codes for CASSGLAGPYEQYF.